This T cell receptor (beta chain) was documented in a study of T cells in Graves' hyperthyroidism and ophthalmopathy. In its sample, this clonotype was seen many times. V lost 2 bases and J lost 8, with 16 bases in between. The CDR3 length is 15 residues. Thyroid ultrasound and orbital computed tomography, with clinical symptoms and serum thyroxine and TRAb, informed diagnoses. Amplified TCR beta CDR3 regions derived from RNA transcripts. Researchers ran a first-round RT-PCR on the TCR CDR3 using the HTBI primer set. TCRdb processed the multiplex PCR reads anew with MiXCR; each CDR3 protein has one entry. The sample lists some 560,000 distinct CDR3 sequences, around 14% occurring once.

The chain employs TRBV12-3 or TRBV12-4 and TRBJ2-1; the D gene could be TRBD1 or TRBD2 (6 bases each). Sequenced: blood. This receptor was taken from a woman aged 25 to 39 with Graves' hyperthyroidism. The chain's CDR3 is CASSLRRGGWHEQFF. In nucleotides, the CDR3 is TGTGCCAGCAGTTTAAGGCGAGGGGGGTGGCATGAGCAGTTCTTC.